What follows is one TCR beta chain and its context. The antigen remains undetermined. The data belong to a study of T cell responses to AZD1222 COVID-19 vaccine. Study findings and constraints: No repertoire was sampled before or during the peak T cell response, only after it. Epitopes outside B.1.351 and B.1.1.7 mutated regions reportedly drew nearly half of spike TCRs.

The germline CDR1 and CDR2 sequences are SGHDT and YYEEEE. Unmatched junction bases numbered 6, after V lost 5 bases and J lost 8 bases. The CDR3 is 13 amino acids. The protocol was immunoSEQ multiplex PCR, while the TCRdb copy is restricted to in-frame clones and leaves out a portion. Among around 190,000 clones listed, approximately 93% were seen once. This chain joins TRBV5-6 and TRBJ1-2, with 10 nucleotides matching TRBD1. The sequencing here drew on peripheral blood, taken 28 days after the second AZD1222 dose. This clonotype was obtained from an adult who received the AZD1222 COVID-19 vaccine. In DNA form, the CDR3 reads TGTGCCAGCAGTGACAGGGGGCAACGGGGCTACACCTTC. It yields the protein CASSDRGQRGYTF. Full variable domain (outside the CDR3, taken from reference TRBV5-6 and TRBJ1-2): DAGVTQSPTHLIKTRGQQVTLRCSPKSGHDTVSWYQQALGQGPQFIFQYYEEEERQRGNFPDRFSGHQFPNYSSELNVNALLLGDSALYLCASSDRGQRGYTFGSGTRLTVV.